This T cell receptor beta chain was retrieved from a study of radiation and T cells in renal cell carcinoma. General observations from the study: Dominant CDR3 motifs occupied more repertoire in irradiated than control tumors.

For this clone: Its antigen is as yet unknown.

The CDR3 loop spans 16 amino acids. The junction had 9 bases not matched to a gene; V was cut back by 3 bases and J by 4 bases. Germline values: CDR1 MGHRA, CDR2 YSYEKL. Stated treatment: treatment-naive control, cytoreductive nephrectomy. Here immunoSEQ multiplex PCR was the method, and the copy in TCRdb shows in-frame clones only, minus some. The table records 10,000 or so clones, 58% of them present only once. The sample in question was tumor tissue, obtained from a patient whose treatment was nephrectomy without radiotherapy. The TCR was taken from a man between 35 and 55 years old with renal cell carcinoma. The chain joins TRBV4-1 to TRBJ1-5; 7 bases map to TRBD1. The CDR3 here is CASSQFGQDGNQPQHF. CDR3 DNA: TGCGCCAGCAGCCAGTTCGGACAGGACGGGAATCAGCCCCAGCATTTT.